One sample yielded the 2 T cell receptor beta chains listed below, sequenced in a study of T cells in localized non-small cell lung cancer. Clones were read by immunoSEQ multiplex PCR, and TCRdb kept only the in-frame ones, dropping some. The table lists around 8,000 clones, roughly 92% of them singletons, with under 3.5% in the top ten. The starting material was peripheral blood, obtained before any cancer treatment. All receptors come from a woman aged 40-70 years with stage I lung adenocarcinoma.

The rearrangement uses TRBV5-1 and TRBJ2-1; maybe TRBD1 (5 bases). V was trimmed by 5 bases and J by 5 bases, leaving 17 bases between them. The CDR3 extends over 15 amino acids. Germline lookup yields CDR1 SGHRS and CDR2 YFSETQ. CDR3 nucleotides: TGCGCCAGCAGGGCGCTTAGGGGATGGGACAATGAGCAGTTCTTC. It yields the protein CASRALRGWDNEQFF.

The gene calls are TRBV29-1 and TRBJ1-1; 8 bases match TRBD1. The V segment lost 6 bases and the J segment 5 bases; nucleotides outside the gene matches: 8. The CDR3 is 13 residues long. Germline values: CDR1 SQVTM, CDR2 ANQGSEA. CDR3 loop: CSVRGTGRTEAFF. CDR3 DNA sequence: TGCAGCGTACGAGGGACAGGTAGAACTGAAGCTTTCTTT.